Listed here are 27 T cell receptor beta chains from one sample, sequenced in a study of blood T cell repertoires in COVID-19. This table comes from immunoSEQ multiplex PCR, and its TCRdb copy is limited to in-frame clones, with some not included. The data contain 130,000 or so clones, 70% to 80% of them singletons. Sequencing was carried out using peripheral blood. The receptor source for this set is a woman between 65 and 79 years old with COVID-19, enrolled during active disease.

This clone occurred once. V is TRBV6-5 and J is TRBJ1-1, with a tentative D call TRBD1 (5 bases). The CDR3 extends over 12 amino acids. Per germline, CDR1 MNHEY and CDR2 SVGAGI. The ends were cut back, 7 bases at V and 1 base at J, with 7 bases in the middle. CDR3 DNA sequence: TGTGCCAGCATGGGGCAGAACACTGAAGCTTTCTTT. Its translation: CASMGQNTEAFF.

The chain joins TRBV6-5 to TRBJ2-7, with D possibly matching TRBD2 (7 bases). Germline V gene lookup returns CDR1 MNHEY and CDR2 SVGAGI. Trimming stripped 6 bases from V and 5 bases from J, with 11 bases between. This CDR3 comprises 12 residues. The CDR3 here is CASRGGAHEQYF. The CDR3 DNA reads TGTGCCAGCAGGGGGGGGGCCCACGAGCAGTACTTC.

The genes are TRBV28 and TRBJ1-5; D remains unclear. V was pared by 7 bases and J by 3 bases, with 7 bases between. Per germline, CDR1 MDHEN and CDR2 SYDVKM. The CDR3 is 12 residues long. The DNA of the CDR3 is TGTGCCAGCATCTCCCTCAATCAGCCCCAGCATTTT. Amino acid sequence: CASISLNQPQHF. The full variable domain, its missing parts supplied by reference TRBV28 and TRBJ1-5, is DVKVTQSSRYLVKRTGEKVFLECVQDMDHENMFWYRQDPGLGLRLIYFSYDVKMKEKGDIPEGYSVSREKKERFSLILESASTNQTSMYLCASISLNQPQHFGDGTRLSIL.

The genes are TRBV10-3 and TRBJ2-2; 9 positions match TRBD1. The CDR3 sequence is 14 residues long. Looked up from germline, CDR1 is ENHRY and CDR2 is SYGVKD. The junction had 6 bases not matched to a gene; V was cut back by 10 bases and J by 3 bases. In DNA form, the CDR3 reads TGTGCCACAAGGGACAGGGAATACACCGGGGAGCTGTTTTTT. It is translated as CATRDREYTGELFF.

This clone was counted a few times. V is TRBV2 and J is TRBJ1-2; D remains unclear. Germline V CDR1 and CDR2: SNHLY, FYNNEI. The CDR3 runs 11 residues. The V end was cut by 3 bases, the J end by 8 bases, with 7 bases between. The CDR3 protein is CASSDGPGYTF. In nucleotides, the CDR3 is TGTGCCAGCAGTGATGGGCCGGGCTACACCTTC.

The chain recombines TRBV7-2 with TRBJ1-5; no firm D call. The ends were cut back, 0 bases at V and 6 bases at J, with 6 bases in the middle. This CDR3 is built from 13 residues. Germline lookup yields CDR1 SGHTA and CDR2 FQGNSA. The CDR3 protein is CASSLAPFQPQHF. In DNA form, the CDR3 reads TGTGCCAGCAGCTTAGCCCCCTTTCAGCCCCAGCATTTT.

V gene TRBV5-5 combines with J gene TRBJ2-7; 8 bases map to TRBD1. V lost 0 bases, J lost 3 bases, and 5 bases stayed unmatched. Germline lookup yields CDR1 SGHKS and CDR2 YYEKEE (reference sequence). The CDR3 is made up of 15 amino acids. The DNA for the CDR3 is TGTGCCAGCAGCTTGGTTGTGGACAGGGTCTACGAGCAGTACTTC. Translating it yields CASSLVVDRVYEQYF.

CDR3 sequence: CAISDGGSNTEAFF. CDR3 DNA: TGTGCCATCAGTGATGGGGGCAGCAACACTGAAGCTTTCTTT. The chain employs TRBV10-3 and TRBJ1-1; TRBD1 might be the D (6 bases). This CDR3 is 14 amino acids long. Germline V gene lookup returns CDR1 ENHRY and CDR2 SYGVKD. V lost 3 bases, J lost 2 bases, and 10 bases lay in between.

This chain joins TRBV27 and TRBJ2-7; 8 nucleotides agree with TRBD1. The CDR3 extends over 15 amino acids. V was pared by 2 bases and J by 6 bases, with 9 bases of the junction left unmatched. Germline CDR1 is MNHEY and CDR2 is SMNVEV (reference sequence). The CDR3 DNA is TGTGCCAGCAGTTTACTCGGACAGGGATTTTCCGAGCAGTACTTC. Protein sequence: CASSLLGQGFSEQYF.

The rearrangement uses TRBV19 and TRBJ1-1, with 7 bases identical to TRBD1. This CDR3 has 11 residues. The V and J ends lost 4 bases and 10 bases, in that order; junction bases with no gene match: 3. Per the germline V gene, CDR1 is LNHDA and CDR2 is SQIVND (reference sequence). The CDR3 loop is CASSRAGGAFF. CDR3 DNA sequence: TGTGCCAGTAGTAGAGCAGGGGGAGCTTTCTTT.

V and J are TRBV12-3 or TRBV12-4 and TRBJ2-1, with D tentatively TRBD1 (5 bases). V dropped 10 bases and J dropped 8 bases, with 15 bases sitting between them. The CDR3 is 12 residues long. The CDR3 loop reads CAIHSQGDEQFF. For the CDR3, the DNA is TGTGCCATCCACTCCCAGGGTGATGAGCAGTTCTTC.

The gene calls are TRBV11-1 and TRBJ1-1; possible D gene TRBD1, 5 bases. Per germline, CDR1 SGHAT and CDR2 FQDESV (reference sequence). Trimming removed 4 bases from V and 2 bases from J, with 8 bases in between. There are 13 residues in the CDR3. The CDR3: CASSSTVNTEAFF. The CDR3 bases are TGTGCCAGCAGCTCGACAGTAAACACTGAAGCTTTCTTT.

This clone was seen more than once but under ten times. The rearrangement joins TRBV14 to TRBJ1-1; TRBD1 might be the D (6 bases). This CDR3 has 14 amino acids. Deletions cut 4 bases from V and 5 bases from J, with 14 bases between. The germline gives CDR1 SGHDN, CDR2 FVKESK. CDR3 sequence reads: CASSRQGTLTEAFF. The CDR3 DNA follows: TGTGCCAGCAGCCGCCAGGGGACATTAACTGAAGCTTTCTTT.

This chain uses TRBV7-9 with TRBJ1-5; 9 bases match TRBD1. J gave up 7 bases and V 5 bases, and 9 bases lay outside the gene matches. The CDR3 consists of 15 residues. Germline assignment: CDR1 SEHNR and CDR2 FQNEAQ (reference sequence). The CDR3 nucleotides are TGTGCCAGCAGCCAGGGACAGGGCGATCGGCAGCCCCAGCATTTT. This gives the protein CASSQGQGDRQPQHF. Full variable domain (remainder filled in from reference TRBV7-9 and TRBJ1-5): DTGVSQNPRHKITKRGQNVTFRCDPISEHNRLYWYRQTLGQGPEFLTYFQNEAQLEKSRLLSDRFSAERPKGSFSTLEIQRTEQGDSAMYLCASSQGQGDRQPQHFGDGTRLSIL.

The chain employs TRBV2 and TRBJ1-5; D is undetermined. V was clipped by 0 bases and J by 6 bases, with 6 bases between them. The CDR3 consists of 13 residues. Germline assignment: CDR1 SNHLY and CDR2 FYNNEI. The CDR3 reads CASSEARSQPQHF. The CDR3 nucleotides are TGTGCCAGCAGTGAAGCGCGGAGTCAGCCCCAGCATTTT.

This clone was detected only a few times. The chain carries TRBV5-5 and TRBJ1-1; possible D gene TRBD1, 5 bases. Germline V gives CDR1 SGHKS, CDR2 YYEKEE (reference sequence). The CDR3 length is 14 residues. V gave up 6 bases and J gave up 10 bases, with 22 bases separating them. CDR3 loop: CASTFSGGTIAAFF. The CDR3 bases are TGTGCCAGCACCTTTTCCGGGGGGACCATTGCAGCTTTCTTT. Full variable domain (missing parts from reference TRBV5-5 and TRBJ1-1): DAGVTQSPTHLIKTRGQQVTLRCSPISGHKSVSWYQQVLGQGPQFIFQYYEKEERGRGNFPDRFSARQFPNYSSELNVNALLLGDSALYLCASTFSGGTIAAFFGQGTRLTVV.

This clone has only a few counts. The rearrangement joins TRBV5-6 to TRBJ1-1; D might be TRBD1 (5 bases). The germline V and J ends were trimmed by 1 base and 5 bases, with 9 bases remaining between them. The CDR3 is 13 residues long. Germline values: CDR1 SGHDT, CDR2 YYEEEE. Here the CDR3 DNA reads TGTGCCAGCAGCTTGCGTGGGGGGACTGAAGCTTTCTTT. Translation: CASSLRGGTEAFF. Supplemented by reference TRBV5-6 and TRBJ1-1, the full variable domain reads DAGVTQSPTHLIKTRGQQVTLRCSPKSGHDTVSWYQQALGQGPQFIFQYYEEEERQRGNFPDRFSGHQFPNYSSELNVNALLLGDSALYLCASSLRGGTEAFFGQGTRLTVV.

This sequence joins TRBV5-6 and TRBJ1-1; D unclear. Germline values: CDR1 SGHDT, CDR2 YYEEEE. The V gene lost 1 base and the J gene lost 3 bases, with 4 bases spanning the gap. The CDR3 runs to 12 residues. The CDR3 DNA is TGTGCCAGCAGCTTGTCGGACACTGAAGCTTTCTTT. Translated, it gives CASSLSDTEAFF. Supplemented by reference TRBV5-6 and TRBJ1-1, the full variable domain reads DAGVTQSPTHLIKTRGQQVTLRCSPKSGHDTVSWYQQALGQGPQFIFQYYEEEERQRGNFPDRFSGHQFPNYSSELNVNALLLGDSALYLCASSLSDTEAFFGQGTRLTVV.

The rearrangement uses TRBV11-3 and TRBJ1-1; D possibly corresponds to TRBD1 (6 bases). The CDR3 is 13 amino acids. Germline V CDR1 and CDR2: SGHNT, YENEEA. V was clipped by 5 bases and J by 5 bases, with 12 bases between them. DNA for the CDR3: TGTGCCAGCAGCACAGGGATGGGGACTGAAGCTTTCTTT. Translation gives CASSTGMGTEAFF.

The genes are TRBV12-3 or TRBV12-4 and TRBJ1-1; unclear D gene. The CDR3 totals 12 residues. The ends were cut back, 8 bases at V and 0 bases at J, with 7 bases in the middle. As DNA, the CDR3 is TGTGCCAGCTTATACATGAACACTGAAGCTTTCTTT. Its protein product is CASLYMNTEAFF.

DNA of the CDR3: TGTGCCGCCTCGAACAGGGGGCGTAATTCACCCCTCCACTTT. Amino acid sequence: CAASNRGRNSPLHF. J is TRBJ1-6 and V is TRBV6-5; 9 nucleotides align to TRBD1. V shed 11 bases, J shed 6 bases, and the junction held 8 bases outside the gene matches. The CDR3 consists of 14 residues. Germline V gene data show CDR1 as MNHEY and CDR2 as SVGAGI.

Turning to this clone: Other DNA sequences in this sample translate to the same CDR3. V usage is TRBV13 and J usage is TRBJ1-2; 8 bases line up with TRBD1. There are 16 residues in the CDR3. V trimming: 5 bases; J trimming: 8 bases; junction bases outside the gene matches: 16. The germline V gene has CDR1 PRHDT and CDR2 FYEKMQ (reference sequence). DNA for the CDR3: TGTGCCAGCAGCCACCGTGGACAGGGTGGGTTGGGGGGCTACACCTTC. Translated: CASSHRGQGGLGGYTF. Combining the CDR3 with reference TRBV13 and TRBJ1-2 gives the whole variable domain AAGVIQSPRHLIKEKRETATLKCYPIPRHDTVYWYQQGPGQDPQFLISFYEKMQSDKGSIPDRFSAQQFSDYHSELNMSSLELGDSALYFCASSHRGQGGLGGYTFGSGTRLTVV.

The chain uses TRBV7-9 and TRBJ2-7, with D perhaps matching TRBD1 (6 bases). The germline V gene encodes CDR1 SEHNR and CDR2 FQNEAQ (reference sequence). The V end lost 7 bases, the J end lost 7 bases, and 14 bases lay between the germline ends. This CDR3 contains 12 residues. Here the CDR3 reads CASTIQGEEQYF. The CDR3 DNA reads as TGTGCCAGCACCATACAGGGAGAAGAGCAGTACTTC.

This clone was counted a single time. The J gene is TRBJ1-4, the V gene TRBV10-3; TRBD1 is a possible D gene (5 bases). The V gene's germline CDR1 is ENHRY and CDR2 SYGVKD. The V gene lost 5 bases and the J gene lost 8 bases, with 12 bases spanning the gap. This CDR3 contains 13 residues. The CDR3 sequence: CAISQGRGEKLFF. The CDR3, as DNA: TGTGCCATCAGTCAGGGTCGTGGGGAAAAACTGTTTTTT.

In its sample, this clone was seen a few times. The J gene is TRBJ2-5, the V gene TRBV5-1; D is undetermined. Germline V gene lookup returns CDR1 SGHRS and CDR2 YFSETQ. V was shortened by 0 bases and J by 0 bases, with 6 bases between the two germline ends. This CDR3 is built from 14 residues. The CDR3 DNA sequence: TGCGCCAGCAGCTTGGAAGCCCACCAAGAGACCCAGTACTTC. Its protein is CASSLEAHQETQYF.

The V and J genes are TRBV5-6 and TRBJ2-5, with a possible D match to TRBD2 (5 bases). The CDR3 length is 13 residues. Between the trimmed V and J ends, which lost 0 bases and 7 bases, there was a span of 10 bases. Germline lookup yields CDR1 SGHDT and CDR2 YYEEEE. The CDR3 region is CASSLDKRSTQYF. CDR3 sequence (DNA): TGTGCCAGCAGCTTGGACAAGCGGTCGACCCAGTACTTC.

The chain carries TRBV28 and TRBJ1-4; 11 nucleotides align to TRBD1. With 2 bases clipped from V and 6 bases from J, the junction kept 2 bases outside the gene matches. Per the germline V gene, CDR1 is MDHEN and CDR2 is SYDVKM. The CDR3 has 15 residues. In DNA, the CDR3 is TGTGCCAGCAGTTTACCGGGACAGGGGGATGAAAAACTGTTTTTT. As protein: CASSLPGQGDEKLFF.